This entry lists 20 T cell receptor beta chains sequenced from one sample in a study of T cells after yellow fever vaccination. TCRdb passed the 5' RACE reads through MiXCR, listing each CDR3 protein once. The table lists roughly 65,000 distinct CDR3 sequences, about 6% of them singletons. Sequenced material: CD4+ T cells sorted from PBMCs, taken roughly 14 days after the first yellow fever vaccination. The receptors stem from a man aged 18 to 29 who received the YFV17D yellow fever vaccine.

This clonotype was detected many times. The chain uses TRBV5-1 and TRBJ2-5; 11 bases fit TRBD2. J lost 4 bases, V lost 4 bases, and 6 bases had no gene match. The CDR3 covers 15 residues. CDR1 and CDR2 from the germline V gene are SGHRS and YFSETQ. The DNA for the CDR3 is TGCGCCAGCAGCGGACTAGCGGGTATTGGAGAGACCCAGTACTTC. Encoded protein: CASSGLAGIGETQYF.

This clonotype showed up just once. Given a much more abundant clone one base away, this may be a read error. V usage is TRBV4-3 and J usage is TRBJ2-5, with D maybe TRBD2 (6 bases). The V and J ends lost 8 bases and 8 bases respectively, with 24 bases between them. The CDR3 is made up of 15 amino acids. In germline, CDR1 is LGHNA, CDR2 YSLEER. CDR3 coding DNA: TGCGCCAGCGGCTGTGTAGGGGCCCGGAGGGACACCCAGTACTTC. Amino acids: CASGCVGARRDTQYF.

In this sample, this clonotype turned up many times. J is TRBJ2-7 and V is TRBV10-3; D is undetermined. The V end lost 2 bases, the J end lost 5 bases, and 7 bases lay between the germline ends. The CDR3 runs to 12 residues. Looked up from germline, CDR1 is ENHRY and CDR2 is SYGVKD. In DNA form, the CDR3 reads TGTGCCATCAGTGAGGCAAGAAACGAGCAGTACGTC. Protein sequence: CAISEARNEQYV.

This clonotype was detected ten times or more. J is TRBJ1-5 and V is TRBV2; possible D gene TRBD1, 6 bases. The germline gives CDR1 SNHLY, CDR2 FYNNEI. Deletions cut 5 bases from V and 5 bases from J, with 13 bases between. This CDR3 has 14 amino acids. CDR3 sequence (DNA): TGTGCCAGCAGTTTTACAGGGATATATCAGCCCCAGCATTTT. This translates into CASSFTGIYQPQHF.

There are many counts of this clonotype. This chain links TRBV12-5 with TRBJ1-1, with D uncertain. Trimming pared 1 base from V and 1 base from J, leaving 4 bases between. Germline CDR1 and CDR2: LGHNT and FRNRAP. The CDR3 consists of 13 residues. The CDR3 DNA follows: TGTGCTAGTGGTTTGGACAGGAACACTGAAGCTTTCTTT. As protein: CASGLDRNTEAFF.

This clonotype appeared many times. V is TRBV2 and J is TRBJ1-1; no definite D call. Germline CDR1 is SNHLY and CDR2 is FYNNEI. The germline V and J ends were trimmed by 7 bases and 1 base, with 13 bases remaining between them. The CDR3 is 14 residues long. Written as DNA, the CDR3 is TGTGCCAGCATGCTAGACGGGCCGAACACTGAAGCTTTCTTT. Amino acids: CASMLDGPNTEAFF.

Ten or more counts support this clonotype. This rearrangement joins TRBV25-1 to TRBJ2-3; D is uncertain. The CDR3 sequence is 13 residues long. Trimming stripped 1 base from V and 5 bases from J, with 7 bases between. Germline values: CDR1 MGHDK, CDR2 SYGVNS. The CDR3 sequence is CASSESTVDTQYF. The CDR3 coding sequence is TGTGCCAGCAGTGAATCGACGGTAGATACGCAGTATTTT.

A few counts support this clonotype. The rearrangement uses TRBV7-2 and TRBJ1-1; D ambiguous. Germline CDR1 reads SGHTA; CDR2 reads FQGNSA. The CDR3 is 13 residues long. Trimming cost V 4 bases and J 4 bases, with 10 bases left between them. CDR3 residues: CASSSRIRTEAFF. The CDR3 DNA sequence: TGTGCCAGCAGCTCGAGGATCCGCACTGAAGCTTTCTTT.

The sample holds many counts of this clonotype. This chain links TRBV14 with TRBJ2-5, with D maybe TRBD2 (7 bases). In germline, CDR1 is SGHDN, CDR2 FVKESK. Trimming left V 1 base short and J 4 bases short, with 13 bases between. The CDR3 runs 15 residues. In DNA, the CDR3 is TGTGCCAGCAGCCAAGCCTTGGCGGGGGCAGAGACCCAGTACTTC. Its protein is CASSQALAGAETQYF.

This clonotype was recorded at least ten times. The CDR3 sequence: CASSGTTGTYGYTF. The CDR3 DNA reads TGTGCCAGCAGCGGAACGACAGGCACCTATGGCTACACCTTC. This chain uses TRBV7-2 with TRBJ1-2; D is perhaps TRBD1 (6 bases). Trimming removed 5 bases at V and 4 bases at J, with 14 bases between. The CDR3 totals 14 residues. Germline CDR1 SGHTA, CDR2 FQGNSA.

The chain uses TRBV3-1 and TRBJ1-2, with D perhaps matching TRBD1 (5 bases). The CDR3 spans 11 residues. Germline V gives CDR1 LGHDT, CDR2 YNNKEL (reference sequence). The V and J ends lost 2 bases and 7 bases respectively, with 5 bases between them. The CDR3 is CASSQRGGYTF. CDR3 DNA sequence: TGTGCCAGCAGCCAAAGGGGTGGCTACACCTTC.

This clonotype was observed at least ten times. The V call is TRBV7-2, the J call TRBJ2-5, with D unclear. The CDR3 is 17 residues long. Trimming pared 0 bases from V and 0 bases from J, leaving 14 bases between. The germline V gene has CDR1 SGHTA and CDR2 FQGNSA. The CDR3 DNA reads TGTGCCAGCAGCTTAGCCCCCGGATGGGCCTACCAAGAGACCCAGTACTTC. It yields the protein CASSLAPGWAYQETQYF. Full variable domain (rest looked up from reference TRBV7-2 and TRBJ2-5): GAGVSQSPSNKVTEKGKDVELRCDPISGHTALYWYRQSLGQGLEFLIYFQGNSAPDKSGLPSDRFSAERTGGSVSTLTIQRTQQEDSAVYLCASSLAPGWAYQETQYFGPGTRLLVL.

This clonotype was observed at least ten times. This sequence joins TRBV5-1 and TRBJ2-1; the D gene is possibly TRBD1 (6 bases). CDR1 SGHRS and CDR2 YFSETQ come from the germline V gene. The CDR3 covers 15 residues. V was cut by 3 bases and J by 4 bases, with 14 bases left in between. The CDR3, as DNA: TGCGCCAGCAGCTATCTAGACAGGCTATACAATGAGCAGTTCTTC. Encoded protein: CASSYLDRLYNEQFF.

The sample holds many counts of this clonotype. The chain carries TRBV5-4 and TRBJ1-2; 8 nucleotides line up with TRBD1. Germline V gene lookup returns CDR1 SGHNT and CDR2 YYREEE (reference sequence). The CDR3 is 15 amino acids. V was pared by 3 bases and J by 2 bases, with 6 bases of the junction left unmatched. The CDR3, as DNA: TGTGCCAGCAGCTACGGACAGGGAGACAACTATGGCTACACCTTC. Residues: CASSYGQGDNYGYTF. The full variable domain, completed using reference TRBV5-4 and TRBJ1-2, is ETGVTQSPTHLIKTRGQQVTLRCSSQSGHNTVSWYQQALGQGPQFIFQYYREEENGRGNFPPRFSGLQFPNYSSELNVNALELDDSALYLCASSYGQGDNYGYTFGSGTRLTVV.

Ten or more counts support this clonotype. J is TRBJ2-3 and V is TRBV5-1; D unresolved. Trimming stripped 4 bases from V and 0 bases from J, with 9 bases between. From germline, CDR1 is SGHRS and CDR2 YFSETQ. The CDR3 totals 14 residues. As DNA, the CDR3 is TGCGCCAGCAGCGGGCCAGTTAGCACAGATACGCAGTATTTT. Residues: CASSGPVSTDTQYF. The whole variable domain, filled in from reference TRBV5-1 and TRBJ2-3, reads KAGVTQTPRYLIKTRGQQVTLSCSPISGHRSVSWYQQTPGQGLQFLFEYFSETQRNKGNFPGRFSGRQFSNSRSEMNVSTLELGDSALYLCASSGPVSTDTQYFGPGTRLTVL.

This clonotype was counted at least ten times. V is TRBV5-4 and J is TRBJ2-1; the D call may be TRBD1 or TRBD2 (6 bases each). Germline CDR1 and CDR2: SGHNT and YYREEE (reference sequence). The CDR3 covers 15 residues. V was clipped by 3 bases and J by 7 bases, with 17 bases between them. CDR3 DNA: TGTGCCAGCAGCTCGGGGGCGCAGGCCAGAAATGAGCAGTTCTTC. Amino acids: CASSSGAQARNEQFF.

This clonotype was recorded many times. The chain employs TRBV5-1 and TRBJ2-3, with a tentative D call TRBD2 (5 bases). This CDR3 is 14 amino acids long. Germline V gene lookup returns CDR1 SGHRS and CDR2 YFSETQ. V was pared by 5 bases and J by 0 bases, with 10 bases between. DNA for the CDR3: TGCGCCAGCAGACCGGACTCTAGCACAGATACGCAGTATTTT. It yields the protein CASRPDSSTDTQYF.

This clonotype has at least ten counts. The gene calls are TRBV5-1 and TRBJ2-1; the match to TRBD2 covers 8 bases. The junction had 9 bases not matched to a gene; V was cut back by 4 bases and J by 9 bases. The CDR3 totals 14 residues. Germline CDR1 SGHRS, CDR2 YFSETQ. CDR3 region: CASSPAGTSSEQFF. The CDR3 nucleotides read TGCGCCAGCAGCCCAGCCGGGACTAGTTCTGAGCAGTTCTTC.

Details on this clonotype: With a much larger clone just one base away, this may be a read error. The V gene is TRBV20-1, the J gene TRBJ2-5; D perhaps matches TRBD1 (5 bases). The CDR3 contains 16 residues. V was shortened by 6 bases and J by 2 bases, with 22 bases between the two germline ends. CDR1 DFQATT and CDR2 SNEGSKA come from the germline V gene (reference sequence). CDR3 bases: TGCAGTGCCAAACACGGCGTAGACAGCATGCAAGAGACCCAGTACTTC. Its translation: CSAKHGVDSMQETQYF.

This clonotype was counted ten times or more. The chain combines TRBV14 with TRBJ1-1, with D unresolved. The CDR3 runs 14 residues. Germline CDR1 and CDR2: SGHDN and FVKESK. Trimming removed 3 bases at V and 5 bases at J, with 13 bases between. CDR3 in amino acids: CASSQITKGTEAFF. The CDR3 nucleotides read TGTGCCAGCAGCCAGATTACTAAAGGGACTGAAGCTTTCTTT.